Below are 25 T cell receptor beta chains sequenced from a single sample in a study of response to subunit inactivated influenza vaccine. TCRdb analysed the RT-PCR reads with MiXCR anew, one entry per CDR3 protein. The sample yields 650,000 or so distinct CDR3 sequences, about 14% seen once. Sequencing was performed on PBMCs from blood, taken 14 days before vaccination. The receptors derive from a man in his forties or fifties who received an inactivated influenza vaccine.

The gene calls are TRBV4-2 and TRBJ1-3, with D possibly TRBD1 on 5 matching bases. The CDR3 covers 16 residues. The ends were cut back, 0 bases at V and 0 bases at J, with 9 bases in the middle. Germline CDR1 and CDR2: LGHNA and YNFKEQ. Here the CDR3 DNA reads TGTGCCAGCAGCCAAGATCGGGGCAGCTCTGGAAACACCATATATTTT. Translating it yields CASSQDRGSSGNTIYF.

This clonotype appeared many times. The junction does not match germline at one end; this may be a read error. The V and J genes are TRBV7-9 and TRBJ2-7, with unresolved D. This CDR3 spans 13 amino acids. Germline CDR1 reads SEHNR; CDR2 reads FQNEAQ (reference sequence). The CDR3 DNA reads TGTGCCAGCAGCACTATCCACTCCGACGAGCAGTACTTC. Residues: CASSTIHSDEQYF.

This clonotype was found a few times. V is TRBV18 and J is TRBJ2-6; possibly TRBD1 or TRBD2 for D (5 bases each). The CDR3 spans 18 residues. The germline V gene has CDR1 KGHSH and CDR2 LQKENI. Trimming removed 2 bases at V and 1 base at J, with 15 bases between. CDR3 in amino acids: CASSPRYIGESGANVLTF. The CDR3, as DNA: TGTGCCAGCTCACCAAGATATATAGGGGAGTCTGGGGCCAACGTCCTGACTTTC.

This clonotype was recorded at least ten times. The chain links TRBV4-2 to TRBJ1-4, with D perhaps TRBD1 (5 bases). Per germline, CDR1 LGHNA and CDR2 YNFKEQ. The length of the CDR3 is 15 residues. V was trimmed by 3 bases and J by 5 bases, leaving 13 bases between them. The CDR3 here is CASSQEGRRNEKLFF. CDR3 in DNA: TGTGCCAGCAGCCAGGAGGGACGGAGAAATGAAAAACTGTTTTTT.

This clonotype was found once. The chain uses TRBV5-4 and TRBJ2-2; D might be TRBD1 or TRBD2, each matching 6 bases. Germline lookup yields CDR1 SGHNT and CDR2 YYREEE (reference sequence). V was trimmed by 0 bases and J by 4 bases, leaving 10 bases between them. The CDR3 totals 15 residues. CDR3 in DNA: TGTGCCAGCAGCTTGGAACAGGGAGGCACCGGGGAGCTGTTTTTT. Translated, it gives CASSLEQGGTGELFF.

This clonotype was seen a handful of times. V gene TRBV30 combines with J gene TRBJ1-6; D gene unclear. Looked up from germline, CDR1 is GTSNPN and CDR2 is SVGIG (reference sequence). The CDR3 has 17 amino acids. The V end was cut by 2 bases, the J end by 0 bases, with 14 bases between. The CDR3 nucleotides read TGTGCCTGGAGTTCGTTCGGGGTTAGCTCCTATAATTCACCCCTCCACTTT. This sequence encodes CAWSSFGVSSYNSPLHF.

This clonotype was counted between two and nine times. The chain has TRBV28 and TRBJ1-6; D is ambiguous. CDR3 length equals 16 residues. The germline CDR1 and CDR2 sequences are MDHEN and SYDVKM. Deletions cut 1 base from V and 0 bases from J, with 7 bases between. The CDR3 DNA reads TGTGCCAGCAGTTTATTGCGGAGCTCCTATAATTCACCCCTCCACTTT. Its protein product is CASSLLRSSYNSPLHF.

The gene calls are TRBV6-2 or TRBV6-3 and TRBJ2-1; 15 bases match TRBD2. Germline lookup yields CDR1 MNHEY and CDR2 SVGEGT. V lost 10 bases, J lost 4 bases, and 2 bases stayed unmatched. The CDR3 loop spans 14 amino acids. The CDR3, as DNA: TGTGCCATCGGGACTAGCGGGGGGTACAATGAGCAGTTCTTC. Translation gives CAIGTSGGYNEQFF.

This clonotype was observed a few times. V and J are TRBV7-9 and TRBJ2-5; 12 bases map to TRBD2. This CDR3 has 16 amino acids. V shed 5 bases, J shed 5 bases, and the junction held 9 bases outside the gene matches. Germline values: CDR1 SEHNR, CDR2 FQNEAQ (reference sequence). The CDR3 bases are TGTGCCAGCAGCCATCGACTAGCGGGAGAGTCGGAGACCCAGTACTTC. This sequence encodes CASSHRLAGESETQYF.

Concerning this clonotype: A much larger clone differs by one base, so this may be a read error. The chain couples TRBV21-1 to TRBJ1-5. TRBV21-1 is classified as a pseudogene. This CDR3 spans 11 amino acids. CDR3 bases: TGTGCCAGCAGCAAAAGTCAGCCCCAGCATTTT. Its translation is CASSKSQPQHF.

The chain carries TRBV29-1 and TRBJ2-1; 14 bases are shared with TRBD2. Germline V gene lookup returns CDR1 SQVTM and CDR2 ANQGSEA. The CDR3 is 16 residues long. V dropped 4 bases and J dropped 5; count of bases not matched to a gene: 7. The CDR3 here is CSVGLAGGTQNNEQFF. The CDR3 DNA sequence: TGCAGCGTTGGACTAGCGGGAGGGACCCAGAACAATGAGCAGTTCTTC.

This rearrangement joins TRBV4-3 to TRBJ2-6; D is ambiguous. The CDR3 sequence is 16 residues long. Germline CDR1 is LGHNA and CDR2 is YSLEER. The V gene lost 4 bases and the J gene lost 2 bases, with 12 bases spanning the gap. For the CDR3, the DNA is TGCGCCAGCAGCCTGTCTCTCCGGGCTGGGGCCAACGTCCTGACTTTC. Translation: CASSLSLRAGANVLTF.

The CDR3 here is CASSPVLAELRGEQFF. The DNA of the CDR3 is TGTGCCAGCAGTCCGGTACTAGCGGAACTCCGGGGTGAGCAGTTCTTC. The chain is built from TRBV12-3 or TRBV12-4 and TRBJ2-1, with TRBD2 matching over 8 bases. The CDR3 sequence is 16 residues long. Trimming cost V 5 bases and J 9 bases; bases outside gene matches: 15.

This clonotype was seen a few times. The chain links TRBV12-3 or TRBV12-4 to TRBJ2-1; 7 bases are shared with TRBD1. V shed 8 bases and J 4 bases; nucleotides not matched to a gene: 11. This CDR3 contains 15 residues. The CDR3 DNA follows: TGTGCCAGCGCGGTTTGGGACAGACCTTACAATGAGCAGTTCTTC. It codes for CASAVWDRPYNEQFF.

The chain couples TRBV7-9 to TRBJ2-1; D is perhaps TRBD1 (5 bases). The CDR3 contains 14 residues. Deletions cut 0 bases from V and 10 bases from J, with 13 bases between. CDR1 and CDR2 from the germline V gene are SEHNR and FQNEAQ (reference sequence). CDR3 region: CASSLALDTDEQFF. In nucleotides, the CDR3 is TGTGCCAGCAGCTTAGCGTTGGACACCGACGAGCAGTTCTTC. The variable domain in full, with the rest retrieved from reference TRBV7-9 and TRBJ2-1, is DTGVSQNPRHKITKRGQNVTFRCDPISEHNRLYWYRQTLGQGPEFLTYFQNEAQLEKSRLLSDRFSAERPKGSFSTLEIQRTEQGDSAMYLCASSLALDTDEQFFGPGTRLTVL.

This clonotype was seen many times. The rearrangement joins TRBV4-2 to TRBJ1-4, with a tentative D call TRBD1 (6 bases). The CDR3 covers 13 residues. With 0 bases removed from V and 7 bases from J, the gap between germline ends came to 6 bases. CDR1 LGHNA and CDR2 YNFKEQ come from the germline V gene. CDR3 region: CASSQDRGEKLFF. CDR3 nucleotide sequence: TGTGCCAGCAGCCAAGACAGGGGTGAAAAACTGTTTTTT.

This clonotype was recorded at least ten times. The rearrangement links TRBV20-1 to TRBJ2-5, with D possibly being TRBD1 (6 bases). CDR1 and CDR2 from the germline V gene are DFQATT and SNEGSKA (reference sequence). The CDR3 runs to 14 residues. V shed 1 base and J shed 3 bases, with 12 bases lying between them. The CDR3 region has the DNA TGCAGTGCTAGAGCCACGGACAGCAAAGAGACCCAGTACTTC. Translated, it gives CSARATDSKETQYF.

This clonotype was observed a single time. The rearrangement joins TRBV7-2 to TRBJ2-7, with TRBD1 matching 7 bases. CDR1 is SGHTA, CDR2 FQGNSA, per germline. The CDR3 extends over 13 amino acids. J gave up 6 bases and V 5 bases, and 7 bases lay outside the gene matches. CDR3 nucleotides: TGTGCCAGCAGCCCCCCGGACAGGTCCGAGCAGTACTTC. It is translated as CASSPPDRSEQYF.

This clonotype was observed a handful of times. The genes are TRBV9 and TRBJ2-2; D unclear. Germline-derived CDR1 and CDR2 are SGDLS and YYNGEE. CDR3 length: 16 amino acids. With 0 bases removed from V and 5 bases from J, the gap between germline ends came to 14 bases. The CDR3 nucleotides read TGTGCCAGCAGCGTAGGACTCTTGGGTAAAACCGGGGAGCTGTTTTTT. Protein sequence: CASSVGLLGKTGELFF.

At least ten counts were recorded for this clonotype. V and J are TRBV3-1 and TRBJ2-1; D gene ambiguous. Germline values: CDR1 LGHDT, CDR2 YNNKEL (reference sequence). The CDR3 has 13 amino acids. Trimming shortened V by 1 base and J by 5 bases, and 6 bases separated the two germline ends. CDR3 coding DNA: TGTGCCAGCAGCCAAGGCAGAAACAATGAGCAGTTCTTC. As protein: CASSQGRNNEQFF.

V gene TRBV4-1 combines with J gene TRBJ2-1; D gene unclear. With 2 bases removed from V and 0 bases from J, the gap between germline ends came to 5 bases. This CDR3 is 14 amino acids long. Per germline, CDR1 MGHRA and CDR2 YSYEKL. CDR3 nucleotide sequence: TGCGCCAGCAGCCAAAGAAGCTCCTACAATGAGCAGTTCTTC. Translated: CASSQRSSYNEQFF.

In this sample, this clonotype turned up a few times. The CDR3 region is CSALSGTASEKLFF. DNA of the CDR3: TGCAGTGCTCTCTCCGGGACAGCCTCTGAAAAACTGTTTTTT. The chain combines TRBV20-1 with TRBJ1-4; 7 positions match TRBD1. Germline loops: CDR1 DFQATT, CDR2 SNEGSKA (reference sequence). J gave up 7 bases and V 5 bases, and 10 bases lay outside the gene matches. The CDR3 has 14 amino acids.

This clonotype was counted between two and nine times. The chain combines TRBV28 with TRBJ2-7; the match to TRBD1 covers 7 bases. There are 13 residues in the CDR3. CDR1 and CDR2 (germline): MDHEN, SYDVKM. V lost 6 bases to trimming and J lost 3 bases; unmatched junction nucleotides: 5. CDR3 residues: CASSQTGYYEQYF. The CDR3 region has the DNA TGTGCCAGCAGCCAGACAGGGTACTACGAGCAGTACTTC. Looking up the rest from reference TRBV28 and TRBJ2-7 gives the full variable domain: DVKVTQSSRYLVKRTGEKVFLECVQDMDHENMFWYRQDPGLGLRLIYFSYDVKMKEKGDIPEGYSVSREKKERFSLILESASTNQTSMYLCASSQTGYYEQYFGPGTRLTVT.

The table lists this clonotype with many counts. The genes are TRBV5-8 and TRBJ2-1; no reliable D call. CDR3 length equals 16 residues. Germline CDR1 is SGHTS and CDR2 is YDEGEE. The V end lost 4 bases, the J end lost 1 base, and 15 bases lay between the germline ends. The CDR3 DNA reads as TGTGCCAGCAGCAAGGCCCGATCTAGGTCCTACAATGAGCAGTTCTTC. Its translation is CASSKARSRSYNEQFF.

In its sample, this clonotype was seen a few times. The chain recombines TRBV7-9 with TRBJ2-7, with TRBD1 matching over 8 bases. Germline trimming cut 3 bases from V and 3 bases from J; bases unmatched to any gene: 7. Per germline, CDR1 SEHNR and CDR2 FQNEAQ (reference sequence). The CDR3 extends over 15 amino acids. CDR3: CASSLPGQDLYEQYF. CDR3 coding DNA: TGTGCCAGCAGCTTGCCGGGACAGGACCTCTACGAGCAGTACTTC.